Listed here is a single T cell receptor beta chain. The sample comes from a study of blood T cell repertoires in COVID-19. The overall study: Acute and convalescent COVID-19 specimens originated in the United States, Italy and Spain. Sample material is recorded as cDNA or gDNA derived from T cells, B-cell-depleted T cells, or PBMCs.

The CDR3 is made up of 16 amino acids. V trimming: 3 bases; J trimming: 1 base; junction bases outside the gene matches: 2. Per germline, CDR1 ENHRY and CDR2 SYGVKD. Original processing methods: Reference gene primer amplification yielded estimated nucleated cell counts. The data were produced by immunoSEQ multiplex PCR, yet TCRdb's version contains in-frame clones alone and is incomplete. V and J calls and clone size are copied from that table; D and trimming were computed from the DNA. The table records approximately 110,000 clones, about 91% of them present only once. Sequencing was done on a sample of peripheral blood. The chain uses TRBV10-3 and TRBJ2-3, with 12 bases identical to TRBD2. The sequence came from a woman aged 45 to 65 with active or convalescent COVID-19. The CDR3 DNA reads TGTGCCATCAGTGATTCTAGCGGGGGGGGCACAGATACGCAGTATTTT. Protein sequence: CAISDSSGGGTDTQYF.